Listed here are 21 T cell receptor gamma chains from one sample, sequenced in a study of Vδ1+ human thymocytes. These TCRs' antigens remain unknown. Study results and limitations: Thymic TRG and TRD repertoires appeared highly polyclonal, with Gaussian CDR3 length distributions.

Extracted RNA was reverse transcribed into cDNA. Pooled V-gene forward primers with one constant-region reverse primer generated the CDR3 amplicons by multiplex PCR. TCRdb fed the multiplex PCR reads to CATT. In the table there are more than 25,000 gamma-chain clones, around a fifth of which are singletons. Sample: Vdelta1+ gamma-delta thymocytes from the thymus. The subset is: FACS-sorted CD3+ TCRalphabeta- TCRVdelta1+ TCRVdelta2- thymocytes. The receptors originated from a boy in the first two years of life who had congenital heart surgery.

This clone appeared a few times. The sample carries other DNA sequences with the same CDR3. The V and J genes are TRGV3 and TRGJ1 or TRGJ2. The CDR3 is 12 residues long. Germline V gives CDR1 VTNTFY, CDR2 YDVSTARD (reference sequence). The trim removed 4 bases at V and 7 bases at J, leaving 7 bases unmatched. CDR3 sequence: CATWDRRYKKLF. The CDR3 DNA reads TGTGCCACCTGGGATCGGAGATATAAGAAACTCTTT.

V usage is TRGV5 and J usage is TRGJ1 or TRGJ2. Germline V gives CDR1 VINAFY, CDR2 YDVSNSKD. CDR3 size: 10 residues. The junction had 0 bases not matched to a gene; V was cut back by 2 bases and J by 8 bases. The CDR3: CATWDNKKLF. The CDR3 coding sequence is TGTGCCACCTGGGACAATAAGAAACTCTTT.

The chain is built from TRGV9 and TRGJ1 or TRGJ2. The V segment lost 8 bases and the J segment 2 bases; nucleotides outside the gene matches: 3. CDR1 is GITISATS, CDR2 ISYDGTV, per germline (reference sequence). This CDR3 region has 11 residues. CDR3 sequence reads: CALSDYYKKLF. The CDR3 region has the DNA TGTGCCTTGTCAGATTATTATAAGAAACTCTTT.

The genes are TRGV5 and TRGJ1 or TRGJ2. Germline V lookup: CDR1 VINAFY, CDR2 YDVSNSKD. The CDR3 is made up of 11 amino acids. J gave up 11 bases and V 4 bases, and 8 bases lay outside the gene matches. CDR3 sequence reads: CATWDKGEKLF. The CDR3 DNA follows: TGTGCCACCTGGGATAAAGGTGAGAAACTCTTT.

There are a few counts of this clone. V is TRGV9 and J is TRGJ1 or TRGJ2. CDR3 length: 16 amino acids. Looked up from germline, CDR1 is GITISATS and CDR2 is ISYDGTV (reference sequence). V lost 0 bases and J lost 1; bases outside the gene matches: 9. CDR3 residues: CALWEVLRLNYYKKLF. CDR3 nucleotides: TGTGCCTTGTGGGAGGTGCTGAGGCTAAATTATTATAAGAAACTCTTT.

The rearrangement uses TRGV3 and TRGJ1 or TRGJ2. Germline trimming cut 9 bases from V and 12 bases from J; bases unmatched to any gene: 14. This CDR3 contains 11 residues. Germline V gene data show CDR1 as VTNTFY and CDR2 as YDVSTARD (reference sequence). The CDR3: CATEWVSTKLF. CDR3 coding DNA: TGTGCCACCGAGTGGGTATCTACGAAACTCTTT.

The chain combines TRGV9 with TRGJ1 or TRGJ2. Germline CDR1 and CDR2: GITISATS and ISYDGTV (reference sequence). Trimming removed 0 bases from V and 12 bases from J; junction bases left unmatched: 8. This CDR3 is built from 12 residues. The CDR3 is CALWEVLGGKLF. The CDR3 coding sequence is TGTGCCTTGTGGGAGGTGCTTGGTGGGAAACTCTTT.

The sample holds a few counts of this clone. Its ends do not fully match the called genes, so a read error is possible. The chain carries TRGV3 and TRGJP2. CDR1 and CDR2 from the germline V gene are VTNTFY and YDVSTARD (reference sequence). CDR3 length: 15 residues. The CDR3 here is CATWDRPSGDWIKTF. The CDR3 coding sequence is TGTGCCACCTGGGACAGGCCTAGTGGTGATTGGATCAAGACGTTT.

This clone has just a few counts. One junction end disagrees with the germline gene, perhaps due to a read error. The chain carries TRGV9 and TRGJP1. This CDR3 has 12 amino acids. The germline gives CDR1 GITISATS, CDR2 ISYDGTV (reference sequence). CDR3 in amino acids: CALRGTGLFKIF. The CDR3 DNA reads TGTGCCTTGAGGGGTACTGGTTTGTTCAAGATATTT.

The table lists this clone with a few counts. The chain uses TRGV5 and TRGJ1 or TRGJ2. V trimming: 0 bases; J trimming: 5 bases; junction bases outside the gene matches: 10. The germline V gene has CDR1 VINAFY and CDR2 YDVSNSKD. The CDR3 has 15 amino acids. In DNA form, the CDR3 reads TGTGCCACCTGGGACAGGCGAAGAGGGAATTATAAGAAACTCTTT. This encodes CATWDRRRGNYKKLF.

This clone was seen a few times. The chain links TRGV4 to TRGJ1 or TRGJ2. CDR1 EGSTGY and CDR2 YDSYTSSV come from the germline V gene. This CDR3 contains 12 residues. Trimming removed 5 bases from V and 3 bases from J; junction bases left unmatched: 4. The CDR3 here is CATWATYYKKLF. The CDR3 nucleotides read TGTGCCACCTGGGCCACTTATTATAAGAAACTCTTT.

This clone is deemed medium-sized. This rearrangement joins TRGV3 to TRGJ1 or TRGJ2. V lost 7 bases, J lost 12 bases, and 6 bases stayed unmatched. Germline CDR1 is VTNTFY and CDR2 is YDVSTARD (reference sequence). The CDR3 is 9 residues long. CDR3 DNA: TGTGCCACCTGCCTAGGGAAACTCTTT. This translates into CATCLGKLF.

V is TRGV5 and J is TRGJP1. The CDR3 has 16 amino acids. CDR1 is VINAFY and CDR2 is YDVSNSKD in the germline V gene. Trimming removed 0 bases from V and 1 base from J; junction bases left unmatched: 5. DNA of the CDR3: TGTGCCACCTGGGACAGGCCTGGTACCACTGGTTGGTTCAAGATATTT. It specifies CATWDRPGTTGWFKIF.

This clone appeared a few times. V is TRGV5 and J is TRGJ1 or TRGJ2. Germline lookup yields CDR1 VINAFY and CDR2 YDVSNSKD. With V trimmed by 6 bases and J by 3 bases, 11 bases remained unmatched. This CDR3 region has 14 residues. In DNA form, the CDR3 reads TGTGCCACCTGGCTACGAGAGGGTTATTATAAGAAACTCTTT. Translating it yields CATWLREGYYKKLF.

This clone came up a few times. This rearrangement joins TRGV8 to TRGJ1 or TRGJ2. The junction had 5 bases not matched to a gene; V was cut back by 4 bases and J by 8 bases. The CDR3 spans 11 residues. The germline V gene has CDR1 VENAVY and CDR2 YDSYNSRV. The CDR3 bases are TGTGCCACCTGGGAGAGACATAAGAAACTCTTT. Its protein is CATWERHKKLF.

This clone occurred a few times. V is TRGV3 and J is TRGJ1 or TRGJ2. Trimming cost V 5 bases and J 8 bases; bases outside gene matches: 12. The CDR3 has 13 amino acids. Per germline, CDR1 VTNTFY and CDR2 YDVSTARD (reference sequence). As DNA, the CDR3 is TGTGCCACCTGGGTCTCGGGGGGTCATAAGAAACTCTTT. This encodes CATWVSGGHKKLF.

The rearrangement uses TRGV2 and TRGJ1 or TRGJ2. The germline CDR1 and CDR2 sequences are EGSNGY and YDSYNSKV. The ends lost 0 bases at V and 0 bases at J; junction bases unmatched: 38. The CDR3 covers 26 residues. Here the CDR3 reads CATWDGLWEQYGRRRTTTPNYYKKLF. DNA for the CDR3: TGTGCCACCTGGGACGGGCTATGGGAACAATATGGCCGGCGCCGCACAACGACGCCGAATTATTATAAGAAACTCTTT.

By share of the sample, this clone is medium-sized. The chain has TRGV3 and TRGJ1 or TRGJ2. J lost 4 bases, V lost 4 bases, and 1 base had no gene match. Germline CDR1 is VTNTFY and CDR2 is YDVSTARD (reference sequence). The CDR3 contains 11 residues. The DNA for the CDR3 is TGTGCCACCTGGGAATATTATAAGAAACTCTTT. Translated, it gives CATWEYYKKLF.

This rearrangement joins TRGV3 to TRGJP1. There are 16 residues in the CDR3. V was pared by 0 bases and J by 4 bases, with 8 bases of the junction left unmatched. CDR1 is VTNTFY and CDR2 is YDVSTARD in the germline V gene (reference sequence). The CDR3 loop reads CATWDRREGTGWFKIF. In nucleotides, the CDR3 is TGTGCCACCTGGGACAGGCGTGAGGGCACTGGTTGGTTCAAGATATTT.

This clone was recorded a few times. This rearrangement joins TRGV5 to TRGJ1 or TRGJ2. Germline lookup yields CDR1 VINAFY and CDR2 YDVSNSKD. The CDR3 covers 11 residues. The V and J ends lost 4 bases and 8 bases, in that order; junction bases with no gene match: 5. The CDR3 loop is CATWEVHKKLF. CDR3 DNA sequence: TGTGCCACCTGGGAAGTTCATAAGAAACTCTTT.

This chain uses TRGV5 with TRGJ1 or TRGJ2. From germline, CDR1 is VINAFY and CDR2 YDVSNSKD. This CDR3 is 14 amino acids long. With 0 bases clipped from V and 7 bases from J, the junction kept 9 bases outside the gene matches. CDR3 nucleotides: TGTGCCACCTGGGACAGGCAGGTGAGATATAAGAAACTCTTT. Its translation: CATWDRQVRYKKLF.